What follows are 28 T cell receptor beta chains derived from one specimen sequenced in a study of regulatory T cells in long-lasting Graves disease. Arm-PCR with iRepertoire HTBI primers amplified the CDR3 regions for these TCR beta libraries. TCRdb reanalysed the multiplex PCR reads using MiXCR and keeps one entry per CDR3 protein. The profile shows over 300,000 distinct CDR3 sequences, 15% to 19% of them singletons. The time point was: newly diagnosed GD, antithyroid drugs for less than 3 months. From RNA extracted from PBMCs, the TCR library was made. The material was peripheral blood mononuclear cells (PBMCs), obtained at new diagnosis, from a patient treated with antithyroid drugs. These receptor sequences come from a female donor with Graves disease.

This clonotype showed up many times. The chain uses TRBV12-3 or TRBV12-4 and TRBJ1-3; tentative D call: TRBD1 (5 bases). Trimming took off 7 bases at V and 0 bases at J, with 19 bases between the two ends. There are 17 residues in the CDR3. In DNA form, the CDR3 reads TGTGCCAGCAACAAGCTTTACAGGAACCCCTCTGGAAACACCATATATTTT. Translating gives CASNKLYRNPSGNTIYF.

In this sample, this clonotype turned up many times. V is TRBV15 and J is TRBJ2-3; the match to TRBD1 covers 10 bases. CDR3 length: 16 residues. The V gene's germline CDR1 is LNHNV and CDR2 YYDKDF (reference sequence). Trimming cost V 3 bases and J 4 bases; bases outside gene matches: 7. CDR3 nucleotide sequence: TGTGCCACCAGCAGCGTCGACAGGGGGCTTGCAGATACGCAGTATTTT. It encodes CATSSVDRGLADTQYF.

This clonotype was recorded many times. J is TRBJ2-3 and V is TRBV7-2, with no clear D. This CDR3 spans 18 amino acids. Germline V gives CDR1 SGHTA, CDR2 FQGNSA. V lost 5 bases and J 0 bases, leaving 21 bases between the germline ends. The CDR3: CASSQELGKVPSTDTQYF. CDR3 coding DNA: TGTGCCAGCAGCCAAGAGCTCGGCAAAGTCCCTAGCACAGATACGCAGTATTTT. Looking up the rest from reference TRBV7-2 and TRBJ2-3 gives the full variable domain: GAGVSQSPSNKVTEKGKDVELRCDPISGHTALYWYRQSLGQGLEFLIYFQGNSAPDKSGLPSDRFSAERTGGSVSTLTIQRTQQEDSAVYLCASSQELGKVPSTDTQYFGPGTRLTVL.

This clonotype has at least ten counts. The genes are TRBV7-2 and TRBJ2-1; maybe TRBD1 (5 bases). Trimming took 6 bases from V and 4 from J, leaving 13 bases between them. There are 14 residues in the CDR3. In germline, CDR1 is SGHTA, CDR2 FQGNSA. The CDR3 spells CASSPRGSYNEQFF. The CDR3 DNA reads TGTGCCAGCAGTCCTAGGGGCAGTTACAATGAGCAGTTCTTC.

The sample holds a few counts of this clonotype. This sequence joins TRBV11-2 and TRBJ2-1; D gene ambiguous. Germline CDR1 is SGHAT and CDR2 is FQNNGV. The CDR3 is 14 amino acids. Trimming removed 1 base at V and 7 bases at J, with 11 bases between. CDR3 in DNA: TGTGCCAGCAGCTTAGTGCGATCGTGGAATGAGCAGTTCTTC. This translates into CASSLVRSWNEQFF.

On this clonotype: A much larger clone lies a single base off, so this may be a read error. The CDR3 region is CASRRGGDPADTQYF. CDR3 DNA sequence: TGCGCCAGCCGTCGGGGGGGGGACCCCGCAGATACGCAGTATTTT. The chain recombines TRBV5-1 with TRBJ2-3, with 8 bases that match TRBD2. This CDR3 spans 15 amino acids. The ends lost 7 bases at V and 4 bases at J; junction bases unmatched: 11. CDR1 SGHRS and CDR2 YFSETQ come from the germline V gene.

The V and J genes are TRBV6-5 and TRBJ1-5, with 9 bases fitting TRBD1. V lost 2 bases and J lost 6; bases outside the gene matches: 8. This CDR3 has 16 amino acids. Per the germline V gene, CDR1 is MNHEY and CDR2 is SVGAGI. The CDR3 reads CASSYPGQGGGQPQHF. The CDR3 bases are TGTGCCAGCAGTTACCCGGGACAGGGTGGTGGTCAGCCCCAGCATTTT.

This clonotype was picked up many times. CDR3 DNA sequence: TGCAGTGCTGATATTTTGGGCGAAAAACTGTTTTTT. Its translation: CSADILGEKLFF. The chain links TRBV20-1 to TRBJ1-4; D unclear. The CDR3 consists of 12 residues. Trimming took 5 bases from V and 8 from J, leaving 12 bases between them. Germline V CDR1 and CDR2: DFQATT, SNEGSKA (reference sequence).

This rearrangement joins TRBV4-3 to TRBJ2-1, with D maybe TRBD2 (6 bases). The CDR3 sequence is 17 residues long. Germline V gene data show CDR1 as LGHNA and CDR2 as YSLEER. Trimming took off 1 base at V and 9 bases at J, with 22 bases between the two ends. The DNA for the CDR3 is TGCGCCAGCAGCCAAGGGATGGCGATAACGGGAGCGGGTGAGCAGTTCTTC. The encoded protein is CASSQGMAITGAGEQFF.

This clonotype occurred many times. The gene calls are TRBV27 and TRBJ2-1; 7 bases are shared with TRBD1. The CDR3 has 15 amino acids. Germline lookup yields CDR1 MNHEY and CDR2 SMNVEV (reference sequence). J lost 2 bases, V lost 6 bases, and 7 bases had no gene match. The CDR3 region has the DNA TGTGCCAGCAGCTTCTCGACAGGGCCCTACAATGAGCAGTTCTTC. Its translation: CASSFSTGPYNEQFF.

This clonotype was counted ten times or more. The V and J genes are TRBV11-2 and TRBJ1-2, with no clear D. CDR1 is SGHAT, CDR2 FQNNGV, per germline. The CDR3 loop spans 14 amino acids. The V gene lost 3 bases and the J gene lost 8 bases, with 16 bases spanning the gap. CDR3 loop: CASSFPRAVRGYTF. DNA of the CDR3: TGTGCCAGCAGCTTCCCTAGAGCGGTTCGCGGCTACACCTTC.

This clonotype was seen more than once but under ten times. V and J are TRBV12-3 or TRBV12-4 and TRBJ2-1; D could derive from TRBD1 or TRBD2 (5 bases each). V was shortened by 1 base and J by 6 bases, with 13 bases between the two germline ends. The CDR3 covers 15 residues. For the CDR3, the DNA is TGTGCCAGCAGTTTAGTCGGGACCCCGACCAATGAGCAGTTCTTC. Protein product: CASSLVGTPTNEQFF.

CDR3 region: CASSYGDKSPSEKLFF. As DNA, the CDR3 is TGTGCCAGCAGTTACGGGGACAAGTCACCGAGTGAAAAACTGTTTTTT. The gene calls are TRBV6-2 or TRBV6-3 and TRBJ1-4; D is perhaps TRBD1 (6 bases). Per germline, CDR1 MNHEY and CDR2 SVGEGT. CDR3 length equals 16 residues. Trimming cost V 2 bases and J 7 bases, with 17 bases left between them.

This clonotype has just a few counts. The chain links TRBV12-3 or TRBV12-4 to TRBJ2-4; weak D call: TRBD2 (5 bases). There are 12 residues in the CDR3. V was clipped by 3 bases and J by 6 bases, with 6 bases between them. CDR3 protein: CASSFEGNIQYF. The DNA for the CDR3 is TGTGCCAGCAGTTTTGAGGGAAACATTCAGTACTTC.

The chain is built from TRBV7-9 and TRBJ2-7; TRBD2 might be the D (6 bases). V shed 6 bases and J shed 4 bases, with 22 bases lying between them. CDR3 length equals 16 residues. Germline assignment: CDR1 SEHNR and CDR2 FQNEAQ (reference sequence). In nucleotides, the CDR3 is TGTGCCAGCAGTTTCTTAGCTTCCGGGAGTGGATACGAGCAGTACTTC. Its translation is CASSFLASGSGYEQYF. Combining the CDR3 with reference TRBV7-9 and TRBJ2-7 gives the whole variable domain DTGVSQNPRHKITKRGQNVTFRCDPISEHNRLYWYRQTLGQGPEFLTYFQNEAQLEKSRLLSDRFSAERPKGSFSTLEIQRTEQGDSAMYLCASSFLASGSGYEQYFGPGTRLTVT.

In the case of this clonotype: A much larger clone sits a single nucleotide away, making a read error possible. No conserved phenylalanine or tryptophan ends this CDR3, so it is likely a read error. The chain recombines TRBV6-2 or TRBV6-3 with TRBJ1-2; 8 positions match TRBD1. The CDR3 is made up of 14 amino acids. Unmatched junction bases numbered 2, after V lost 2 bases and J lost 3 bases. Germline lookup yields CDR1 MNHEY and CDR2 SVGEGT. CDR3 residues: CASSYGTGDYGYTL. CDR3 bases: TGTGCCAGCAGTTACGGGACAGGCGACTATGGCTACACCCTC.

The chain employs TRBV12-3 or TRBV12-4 and TRBJ2-2, with unresolved D. V was trimmed by 1 base and J by 4 bases, leaving 4 bases between them. The CDR3 covers 13 residues. CDR3 bases: TGTGCCAGCAGTTTAGTGATCACCGGGGAGCTGTTTTTT. Translation gives CASSLVITGELFF.

A few counts support this clonotype. The genes are TRBV5-1 and TRBJ1-4; weak D call: TRBD1 (6 bases). CDR3 length: 14 residues. V was shortened by 3 bases and J by 3 bases, with 9 bases between the two germline ends. Germline values: CDR1 SGHRS, CDR2 YFSETQ. In DNA, the CDR3 is TGCGCCAGCAGCTCGGGGGCGGCTAATGAAAAACTGTTTTTT. This sequence encodes CASSSGAANEKLFF.

The chain is built from TRBV6-1 and TRBJ1-1; 10 bases agree with TRBD1. The CDR3 spans 13 residues. J was trimmed by 5 bases and V by 7 bases; bases with no gene match: 4. Germline V gene sequence: CDR1 MNHNS, CDR2 SASEGT. The CDR3 DNA sequence: TGTGCCAGCAAAAGGGACAGGGGAACTGAAGCTTTCTTT. Translation: CASKRDRGTEAFF.

This clonotype appeared many times. The chain joins TRBV28 to TRBJ1-5; D might be TRBD1 (5 bases). The CDR3 totals 14 residues. CDR1 and CDR2 (germline): MDHEN, SYDVKM. The V end lost 5 bases, the J end lost 3 bases, and 11 bases lay between the germline ends. The CDR3: CASSTRQFNQPQHF. CDR3 DNA sequence: TGTGCCAGCAGTACAAGACAGTTCAATCAGCCCCAGCATTTT. The full variable domain, in which reference TRBV28 and TRBJ1-5 provide the parts outside the CDR3, is DVKVTQSSRYLVKRTGEKVFLECVQDMDHENMFWYRQDPGLGLRLIYFSYDVKMKEKGDIPEGYSVSREKKERFSLILESASTNQTSMYLCASSTRQFNQPQHFGDGTRLSIL.

This clonotype has only a few counts. This chain uses TRBV10-3 with TRBJ2-7; 15 nucleotides agree with TRBD2. V lost 6 bases and J lost 6; bases outside the gene matches: 0. CDR1 is ENHRY and CDR2 is SYGVKD in the germline V gene. The CDR3 totals 13 residues. The CDR3, as DNA: TGTGCCATCAGGGGACTAGCGGGAGGCGAGCAGTACTTC. Translation: CAIRGLAGGEQYF.

The sample holds many counts of this clonotype. The CDR3 spells CSASFLTSGVTGELFF. CDR3 DNA sequence: TGCAGTGCTAGTTTTCTAACTAGCGGAGTCACCGGGGAGCTGTTTTTT. V is TRBV20-1 and J is TRBJ2-2; 8 bases are a match to TRBD2. J was trimmed by 4 bases and V by 3 bases; bases with no gene match: 10. From germline, CDR1 is DFQATT and CDR2 SNEGSKA (reference sequence). The CDR3 has 16 amino acids.

Note on this clonotype: A far larger clone is off by one base, so a read error is likely. This chain links TRBV2 with TRBJ1-1, with D unresolved. Looked up from germline, CDR1 is SNHLY and CDR2 is FYNNEI. Deletions cut 6 bases from V and 7 bases from J, with 15 bases between. The CDR3 is 13 residues long. The CDR3 spells CASSHDDGCEAFF. The CDR3, as DNA: TGTGCCAGCAGCCATGACGACGGATGTGAAGCTTTCTTT.

V is TRBV18 and J is TRBJ1-2; no clear D. The germline V and J ends were trimmed by 2 bases and 2 bases, with 12 bases remaining between them. CDR3 length: 15 amino acids. The germline V gene has CDR1 KGHSH and CDR2 LQKENI. For the CDR3, the DNA is TGTGCCAGCTCACCAGGCCAGAAAATCAACTATGGCTACACCTTC. This gives the protein CASSPGQKINYGYTF.

The table lists this clonotype with many counts. The genes are TRBV7-2 and TRBJ2-3; 8 bases match TRBD2. The CDR3 runs 15 residues. Germline V gene sequence: CDR1 SGHTA, CDR2 FQGNSA. Losses at the gene ends were 2 bases for V and 4 bases for J; bases not matched to a gene: 5. This chain's CDR3 is CASSLTREGPDTQYF. The DNA for the CDR3 is TGTGCCAGCAGCTTAACACGGGAGGGCCCAGATACGCAGTATTTT.

This clonotype was counted many times. CDR3 loop: CSALPDVGIYEQYF. In DNA form, the CDR3 reads TGCAGTGCCCTACCCGACGTGGGGATATACGAGCAGTACTTC. V is TRBV20-1 and J is TRBJ2-7, with D unresolved. The CDR3 is made up of 14 amino acids. Germline V gene data show CDR1 as DFQATT and CDR2 as SNEGSKA (reference sequence). The V end was cut by 6 bases, the J end by 4 bases, with 19 bases between.

This clonotype was recorded many times. The rearrangement joins TRBV12-3 or TRBV12-4 to TRBJ2-5; 11 bases are a match to TRBD2. V trimming: 5 bases; J trimming: 1 base; junction bases outside the gene matches: 6. This CDR3 spans 16 amino acids. CDR3 region: CASSPQTSGVQETQYF. The CDR3 DNA is TGTGCCAGCAGTCCCCAGACTAGCGGGGTCCAAGAGACCCAGTACTTC.

In this sample, this clonotype turned up many times. The chain is built from TRBV7-9 and TRBJ2-5; D perhaps matches TRBD2 (5 bases). This CDR3 is built from 14 residues. The ends were cut back, 1 base at V and 7 bases at J, with 13 bases in the middle. The germline gives CDR1 SEHNR, CDR2 FQNEAQ (reference sequence). The CDR3 bases are TGTGCCAGCAGCTTAGGTGCGGGCCGGATGACCCAGTACTTC. As protein: CASSLGAGRMTQYF. The whole variable domain, filled in from reference TRBV7-9 and TRBJ2-5, reads DTGVSQNPRHKITKRGQNVTFRCDPISEHNRLYWYRQTLGQGPEFLTYFQNEAQLEKSRLLSDRFSAERPKGSFSTLEIQRTEQGDSAMYLCASSLGAGRMTQYFGPGTRLLVL.